These 10 T cell receptor beta chains share one sample of origin, sequenced in a study of blood T cells in healthy people across ages. Next came a second PCR, run for about 7 to 12 cycles, which used a sample-barcoded 5' primer along with a J-beta primer mix. TCRdb reprocessed the 5' RACE reads with MiXCR, giving one entry per CDR3 protein. The table has 660,000 or so distinct CDR3 sequences, around three fifths seen once; the top ten hold over 30%. The sample taken for sequencing was blood. These receptors were collected from a man aged 55 to 70 in good health.

About this clonotype itself: The germline gene is not matched at one end of the junction; a read error may be the cause. This rearrangement joins TRBV25-1 to TRBJ2-6; D perhaps matches TRBD1 (5 bases). Germline V gene data show CDR1 as MGHDK and CDR2 as SYGVNS. The CDR3 contains 16 residues. CDR3 sequence: CASSESRGAGANVPTF. CDR3 DNA: TGTGCCAGCAGTGAATCAAGGGGCGCTGGGGCCAACGTCCCGACTTTC.

Regarding this clonotype: A much more abundant neighbour one base away suggests this may be a read error. V gene TRBV5-8 combines with J gene TRBJ1-1; TRBD1 agrees at 8 bases. Per the germline V gene, CDR1 is SGHTS and CDR2 is YDEGEE. This CDR3 spans 15 amino acids. After removal of 10 bases from V and 3 bases from J, the junction contained 14 bases not matched to a gene. The CDR3: CAGTGGVTGDTEAFF. In DNA, the CDR3 is TGTGCCGGCACCGGAGGGGTGACAGGGGACACTGAAGCTTTCTTT.

This chain uses TRBV6-5 with TRBJ2-1, with D tentatively TRBD1 (7 bases). The CDR3 runs 13 residues. V gave up 6 bases and J gave up 9 bases, with 15 bases separating them. The germline CDR1 and CDR2 sequences are MNHEY and SVGAGI. The CDR3: CASSRGAGAEQFF. The CDR3 region has the DNA TGTGCCAGCAGCAGGGGGGCAGGCGCTGAGCAGTTCTTC.

CDR3 residues: CASSLGPQGMYTEAFF. The CDR3 DNA reads as TGTGCCAGCAGCTTAGGCCCGCAGGGAATGTACACTGAAGCTTTCTTT. The rearrangement joins TRBV7-6 to TRBJ1-1; weak D call: TRBD1 (5 bases). Germline V gene sequence: CDR1 SGHVS, CDR2 FNYEAQ. Trimming cost V 1 base and J 3 bases, with 15 bases left between them. There are 16 residues in the CDR3.

V and J are TRBV2 and TRBJ2-7; 7 nucleotides line up with TRBD1. Trimming took 4 bases from V and 0 from J; bases not matched to a gene: 3. The CDR3 spans 14 residues. Germline V gene data show CDR1 as SNHLY and CDR2 as FYNNEI. The CDR3, as DNA: TGTGCCAGCAGTGCCCGACAGGGCTCCTACGAGCAGTACTTC. This gives the protein CASSARQGSYEQYF.

The chain carries TRBV3-1 and TRBJ1-6, with 7 bases that match TRBD1. The V segment lost 5 bases and the J segment 10 bases; nucleotides outside the gene matches: 14. Germline V gives CDR1 LGHDT, CDR2 YNNKEL (reference sequence). The CDR3 totals 16 residues. CDR3 protein: CASSLRGTGAHSPLHF. In DNA, the CDR3 is TGTGCCAGCAGCTTACGAGGTACAGGGGCCCACTCACCCCTCCACTTT.

V gene TRBV9 combines with J gene TRBJ2-5; D is unresolved. Germline V CDR1 and CDR2: SGDLS, YYNGEE. This CDR3 is 12 amino acids long. Trimming pared 0 bases from V and 13 bases from J, leaving 13 bases between. The CDR3 nucleotides read TGTGCCAGCAGCGTAGCTCGCCCAGTTAGGTACTTC. It encodes CASSVARPVRYF.

The chain carries TRBV6-5 and TRBJ2-2, with no clear D. CDR3 length: 16 amino acids. Trimming took off 0 bases at V and 1 base at J, with 9 bases between the two ends. Germline assignment: CDR1 MNHEY and CDR2 SVGAGI. In nucleotides, the CDR3 is TGTGCCAGCAGTTACTCGAACCGGAGGAACACCGGGGAGCTGTTTTTT. The encoded protein is CASSYSNRRNTGELFF.

The chain carries TRBV24-1 and TRBJ2-7, with unresolved D. The J call is uncertain, as TRBJ2-5 better fits the DNA end. The CDR3 covers 15 residues. Germline V lookup: CDR1 KGHDR, CDR2 SFDVKD. CDR3 protein: CATSDTRASGETQYF. The CDR3 DNA reads as TGTGCCACCAGTGATACCCGGGCATCCGGGGAGACCCAGTACTTC.

The V and J genes are TRBV3-1 and TRBJ2-3; the D gene is possibly TRBD1 (5 bases). The V end lost 4 bases, the J end lost 4 bases, and 9 bases lay between the germline ends. The CDR3 is 13 amino acids. Germline V gives CDR1 LGHDT, CDR2 YNNKEL (reference sequence). The CDR3 sequence: CASSLDKADTQYF. The CDR3 coding sequence is TGTGCCAGCAGCCTGGACAAAGCAGATACGCAGTATTTT.